Below are 29 T cell receptor beta chains sequenced from a single sample in a study of OX40 agonist ivuxolimab in advanced cancers. Sequenced by immunoSEQ multiplex PCR; TCRdb stores in-frame clones only, minus some. This table holds around 80,000 clones, approximately 93% found once. Source: CD4+ or CD8+ T cells sorted from blood, taken in a trial of the OX40 agonist ivuxolimab. The receptors originated from an adult with an advanced solid tumor such as melanoma, head and neck, liver or kidney cancer.

This chain links TRBV12-5 with TRBJ1-2; 7 bases match TRBD1. Germline CDR1 and CDR2: LGHNT and FRNRAP. The CDR3 covers 16 residues. J lost 3 bases, V lost 0 bases, and 7 bases had no gene match. CDR3 coding DNA: TGTGCTAGTGGTTTGGTACTCGAAGGGGGCCACTATGGCTACACCTTC. Residues: CASGLVLEGGHYGYTF.

The chain joins TRBV6-1 to TRBJ2-7; 8 bases are shared with TRBD1. The V segment lost 7 bases and the J segment 0 bases; nucleotides outside the gene matches: 8. The germline V gene encodes CDR1 MNHNS and CDR2 SASEGT. The CDR3 extends over 15 amino acids. CDR3 sequence (DNA): TGTGCCAGCAAAGGCAGGGGGCCTTCCTCCTACGAGCAGTACTTC. It yields the protein CASKGRGPSSYEQYF.

The genes are TRBV29-1 and TRBJ2-7; TRBD2 agrees at 7 bases. V lost 1 base, J lost 1 base, and 1 base stayed unmatched. This CDR3 comprises 13 residues. Germline lookup yields CDR1 SQVTM and CDR2 ANQGSEA. The CDR3 spells CSVEGRESYEQYF. Written as DNA, the CDR3 is TGCAGCGTTGAAGGGCGGGAGTCCTACGAGCAGTACTTC.

The chain has TRBV7-8 and TRBJ2-4; 7 nucleotides align to TRBD2. With 3 bases clipped from V and 7 bases from J, the junction kept 6 bases outside the gene matches. The germline V gene encodes CDR1 SGHVS and CDR2 FQNEAQ. This CDR3 contains 14 residues. CDR3 residues: CASSLSGERNIQYF. The CDR3 nucleotides read TGTGCCAGCAGCTTGAGCGGGGAACGCAACATTCAGTACTTC.

V usage is TRBV13 and J usage is TRBJ2-1, with D possibly being TRBD1 (5 bases). Trimming stripped 0 bases from V and 4 bases from J, with 7 bases between. Germline CDR1 PRHDT, CDR2 FYEKMQ (reference sequence). This CDR3 has 14 amino acids. CDR3 amino acids: CASSLGTVYNEQFF. CDR3 nucleotide sequence: TGTGCCAGCAGCTTAGGGACAGTGTACAATGAGCAGTTCTTC.

The genes are TRBV4-3 and TRBJ1-4; the match to TRBD1 covers 7 bases. V dropped 5 bases and J dropped 7; count of bases not matched to a gene: 13. The CDR3 consists of 16 residues. Germline CDR1 LGHNA, CDR2 YSLEER. The CDR3 spells CASSSQTGKEREKLFF. In DNA, the CDR3 is TGCGCCAGCAGCTCACAGACAGGGAAGGAGCGTGAAAAACTGTTTTTT.

This clone was seen only once. J is TRBJ1-5 and V is TRBV7-2; D gene unclear. The CDR3 totals 16 residues. Looked up from germline, CDR1 is SGHTA and CDR2 is FQGNSA. Between the trimmed V and J ends, which lost 2 bases and 2 bases, there was a span of 13 bases. The CDR3 nucleotides are TGTGCCAGCAGCTTATTTGGGAATTTTCGCAATCAGCCCCAGCATTTT. Its translation: CASSLFGNFRNQPQHF.

The chain recombines TRBV5-6 with TRBJ2-5; TRBD2 matches 14 bases. Germline values: CDR1 SGHDT, CDR2 YYEEEE. V shed 6 bases, J shed 5 bases, and the junction held 12 bases outside the gene matches. There are 17 residues in the CDR3. The chain's CDR3 is CASTPAGTSGSWETQYF. CDR3 coding DNA: TGTGCCAGCACCCCAGCGGGGACTAGCGGGAGTTGGGAGACCCAGTACTTC. The full variable domain, completed using reference TRBV5-6 and TRBJ2-5, is DAGVTQSPTHLIKTRGQQVTLRCSPKSGHDTVSWYQQALGQGPQFIFQYYEEEERQRGNFPDRFSGHQFPNYSSELNVNALLLGDSALYLCASTPAGTSGSWETQYFGPGTRLLVL.

The chain employs TRBV4-1 and TRBJ2-7; maybe TRBD2 (5 bases). Germline V gives CDR1 MGHRA, CDR2 YSYEKL. The CDR3 contains 16 residues. V lost 0 bases, J lost 1 base, and 13 bases lay in between. CDR3 region: CASSQESGTKSYEQYF. DNA for the CDR3: TGCGCCAGCAGCCAAGAAAGCGGTACTAAATCCTACGAGCAGTACTTC.

This chain uses TRBV7-9 with TRBJ2-5, with TRBD1 identical over 8 bases. The germline V gene has CDR1 SEHNR and CDR2 FQNEAQ (reference sequence). The ends lost 2 bases at V and 2 bases at J; junction bases unmatched: 7. The CDR3 is made up of 16 amino acids. The CDR3 loop reads CASSLMQGAPQETQYF. The CDR3, as DNA: TGTGCCAGCAGCTTAATGCAGGGGGCGCCTCAAGAGACCCAGTACTTC.

The V gene is TRBV7-3, the J gene TRBJ2-1, with 11 bases lining up with TRBD2. CDR3 length: 17 amino acids. V dropped 1 base and J dropped 7; count of bases not matched to a gene: 9. The V gene's germline CDR1 is SGHTA and CDR2 FQGTGA. CDR3 in DNA: TGTGCCAGCAGCTTAATAGCGGGAGGGCCCTCGGGGAATGAGCAGTTCTTC. It yields the protein CASSLIAGGPSGNEQFF.

This clone came up a few times. The chain combines TRBV6-5 with TRBJ1-1; D remains unclear. V shed 8 bases and J shed 5 bases, with 9 bases lying between them. This CDR3 is 11 amino acids long. CDR1 is MNHEY and CDR2 is SVGAGI in the germline V gene. The CDR3 DNA is TGTGCCAGCGGTTTTCTAACTGAAGCTTTCTTT. Amino acids: CASGFLTEAFF.

The table lists this clone with a count of one. J is TRBJ1-1 and V is TRBV6-5, with D uncertain. This CDR3 is 11 amino acids long. Germline V gene data show CDR1 as MNHEY and CDR2 as SVGAGI. The V gene lost 9 bases and the J gene lost 7 bases, with 12 bases spanning the gap. The CDR3 sequence is CASHQVGEAFF. The CDR3 DNA reads as TGTGCCAGTCACCAGGTGGGTGAAGCTTTCTTT.

This chain links TRBV4-1 with TRBJ1-4, with 10 bases matching TRBD1. Trimming cost V 4 bases and J 8 bases; bases outside gene matches: 10. The CDR3 has 16 residues. Per germline, CDR1 MGHRA and CDR2 YSYEKL. DNA for the CDR3: TGCGCCAGCAGCCCGGGGGGGGACAGGGGTGGAGAAAAACTGTTTTTT. Amino acids: CASSPGGDRGGEKLFF.

The V and J genes are TRBV19 and TRBJ2-3; 7 bases match TRBD2. The CDR3 runs to 12 residues. Germline trimming cut 5 bases from V and 5 bases from J; bases unmatched to any gene: 1. Germline V gene lookup returns CDR1 LNHDA and CDR2 SQIVND (reference sequence). CDR3 DNA: TGTGCCAGTAGTTGGGGGGGAGATACGCAGTATTTT. Amino acid sequence: CASSWGGDTQYF.

This clone was counted a single time. This chain uses TRBV11-2 with TRBJ1-5, with TRBD1 identical over 7 bases. Germline V gene lookup returns CDR1 SGHAT and CDR2 FQNNGV. V lost 4 bases and J lost 4; bases outside the gene matches: 7. This CDR3 comprises 15 residues. DNA of the CDR3: TGTGCCAGCAGCTACAGGGGCTTCCCTAATCAGCCCCAGCATTTT. Translation gives CASSYRGFPNQPQHF.

The chain uses TRBV14 and TRBJ2-1; 7 bases are a match to TRBD2. This CDR3 has 15 residues. V gave up 1 base and J gave up 7 bases; unmatched junction bases: 7. Germline-derived CDR1 and CDR2 are SGHDN and FVKESK. The CDR3 nucleotides read TGTGCCAGCAGCCAAGCCGGGAGGATCGGGAATGAGCAGTTCTTC. It is translated as CASSQAGRIGNEQFF.

The chain links TRBV6-5 to TRBJ2-7; a possible D gene is TRBD1 (7 bases). Per germline, CDR1 MNHEY and CDR2 SVGAGI. Trimming took off 2 bases at V and 7 bases at J, with 12 bases between the two ends. The CDR3 sequence is 13 residues long. The chain's CDR3 is CASSYGGTDEQYF. CDR3 coding DNA: TGTGCCAGCAGTTACGGGGGGACAGATGAGCAGTACTTC.

Comment on this clone: One end of the junction is discordant with germline, which a read error may explain. The chain recombines TRBV9 with TRBJ1-1; tentative D call: TRBD1 (6 bases). The CDR3 loop spans 15 amino acids. Germline-derived CDR1 and CDR2 are SGDLS and YYNGEE. This CDR3 is CASSPIAGDITEVFF. Here the CDR3 DNA reads TGTGCCAGCAGTCCGATTGCAGGGGATATCACTGAAGTTTTCTTT.

The chain couples TRBV4-1 to TRBJ1-5, with D maybe TRBD1 (5 bases). The CDR3 runs to 15 residues. Looked up from germline, CDR1 is MGHRA and CDR2 is YSYEKL. Trimming took 0 bases from V and 9 from J, leaving 15 bases between them. The CDR3 here is CASSQDRGSGRPQHF. The CDR3, as DNA: TGCGCCAGCAGCCAAGATCGGGGGTCTGGCCGGCCCCAGCATTTT.

The gene calls are TRBV15 and TRBJ1-2; 10 bases map to TRBD1. There are 14 residues in the CDR3. Trimming cost V 5 bases and J 4 bases; bases outside gene matches: 4. The germline V gene has CDR1 LNHNV and CDR2 YYDKDF (reference sequence). As DNA, the CDR3 is TGTGCCACCAGCCCACGACAGGGGGCCTATGGCTACACCTTC. Its protein is CATSPRQGAYGYTF.

This chain connects TRBV2 to TRBJ2-7; 8 bases map to TRBD1. V dropped 0 bases and J dropped 6; count of bases not matched to a gene: 7. The CDR3 is 15 residues long. Germline CDR1 reads SNHLY; CDR2 reads FYNNEI. CDR3 residues: CASSEASTGVLEQYF. CDR3 DNA: TGTGCCAGCAGTGAAGCGTCGACAGGGGTGCTCGAGCAGTACTTC.

The chain is built from TRBV6-6 and TRBJ1-1; 9 nucleotides line up with TRBD1. Germline V gene sequence: CDR1 MNHNY, CDR2 SVGAGI (reference sequence). The CDR3 consists of 14 residues. The V and J ends lost 5 bases and 5 bases, in that order; junction bases with no gene match: 6. The CDR3 loop reads CASSLTGTGTEAFF. The CDR3, as DNA: TGTGCCAGCAGTCTAACCGGGACAGGGACTGAAGCTTTCTTT.

The chain recombines TRBV29-1 with TRBJ2-5; the D gene is possibly TRBD2 (5 bases). Germline values: CDR1 SQVTM, CDR2 ANQGSEA. The CDR3 totals 13 residues. The CDR3: CTTARGFNGTQYF. CDR3 DNA: TGCACCACCGCCCGGGGTTTTAACGGGACCCAGTACTTC.

V is TRBV13 and J is TRBJ2-7; 11 bases align to TRBD1. The V gene end was trimmed by 5 bases and the J gene end by 7 bases; junction bases not matched to a gene: 10. The CDR3 has 15 amino acids. Per germline, CDR1 PRHDT and CDR2 FYEKMQ (reference sequence). CDR3 region: CASSKFRTGGGEQYF. CDR3 DNA: TGTGCCAGCAGCAAATTCAGGACAGGGGGCGGTGAGCAGTACTTC.

The chain has TRBV6-5 and TRBJ2-7; 8 bases agree with TRBD1. CDR1 is MNHEY and CDR2 is SVGAGI in the germline V gene. Trimming took 6 bases from V and 6 from J; bases not matched to a gene: 7. This CDR3 is built from 13 residues. The CDR3 spells CASSSGTGGEQYF. DNA for the CDR3: TGTGCCAGCAGCTCCGGGACAGGAGGCGAGCAGTACTTC.

The chain carries TRBV10-2 and TRBJ2-1; TRBD1 might be the D (5 bases). Trimming pared 2 bases from V and 1 base from J, leaving 6 bases between. This CDR3 is built from 14 residues. Germline V gives CDR1 WSHSY, CDR2 SAAADI. The CDR3 here is CASSEAGSYNEQFF. The DNA of the CDR3 is TGCGCCAGCAGTGAGGCAGGGTCCTACAATGAGCAGTTCTTC.

The V and J genes are TRBV27 and TRBJ1-5; 7 bases fit TRBD1. This CDR3 is built from 16 residues. J was trimmed by 4 bases and V by 3 bases; bases with no gene match: 9. The germline CDR1 and CDR2 sequences are MNHEY and SMNVEV (reference sequence). This CDR3 reads CASSFNLPGGNQPQHF. CDR3 nucleotides: TGTGCCAGCAGTTTCAACTTACCAGGGGGGAATCAGCCCCAGCATTTT.

The chain combines TRBV18 with TRBJ2-3, with no clear D. With 2 bases removed from V and 0 bases from J, the gap between germline ends came to 18 bases. CDR1 and CDR2 from the germline V gene are KGHSH and LQKENI. The CDR3 runs to 18 residues. The CDR3 DNA follows: TGTGCCAGCTCACCAACCTCTCAGTACGTTATAAGCACAGATACGCAGTATTTT. This encodes CASSPTSQYVISTDTQYF.